These 5 T cell receptor beta chains originate from one sample sequenced in a study of STAT5B mutations in CD4+ large granular lymphocyte leukemia. Assay: immunoSEQ multiplex PCR; the TCRdb copy retains only in-frame clones and omits some. This sample yields tens of thousands of clones, of which around 70% are seen a single time; over 0.4% belongs to the top ten. Material: CD4+ T cells from blood buffy coats. These receptors were obtained from a human donor in good health.

The rearrangement joins TRBV7-6 to TRBJ2-1; 10 bases line up with TRBD1. Looked up from germline, CDR1 is SGHVS and CDR2 is FNYEAQ. The V and J ends lost 2 bases and 10 bases, in that order; junction bases with no gene match: 8. CDR3 length equals 15 residues. The CDR3 is CASSLMADRGQEQFF. The DNA of the CDR3 is TGTGCCAGCAGCTTAATGGCAGACAGGGGGCAGGAGCAGTTCTTC.

The V call is TRBV7-2, the J call TRBJ2-5, with D perhaps TRBD2 (6 bases). With 3 bases removed from V and 4 bases from J, the gap between germline ends came to 15 bases. Germline V gene data show CDR1 as SGHTA and CDR2 as FQGNSA. The CDR3 has 15 amino acids. The CDR3 protein is CASSFNTVRGETQYF. The CDR3 DNA reads as TGTGCCAGCAGCTTTAATACGGTGCGGGGAGAGACCCAGTACTTC. Full variable domain (remainder filled in from reference TRBV7-2 and TRBJ2-5): GAGVSQSPSNKVTEKGKDVELRCDPISGHTALYWYRQSLGQGLEFLIYFQGNSAPDKSGLPSDRFSAERTGGSVSTLTIQRTQQEDSAVYLCASSFNTVRGETQYFGPGTRLLVL.

This chain links TRBV4-1 with TRBJ1-1; weak D call: TRBD1 (5 bases). CDR1 and CDR2 from the germline V gene are MGHRA and YSYEKL. V was trimmed by 1 base and J by 5 bases, leaving 14 bases between them. The CDR3 spans 15 residues. The CDR3 DNA reads TGCGCCAGCAGCCAAGGCCCAGGGAAATTTACTGAAGCTTTCTTT. Amino acids: CASSQGPGKFTEAFF.

This rearrangement joins TRBV4-2 to TRBJ2-3, with 12 bases identical to TRBD2. V shed 2 bases and J 6 bases; nucleotides not matched to a gene: 6. Germline CDR1 and CDR2: LGHNA and YNFKEQ. CDR3 size: 16 residues. CDR3 nucleotide sequence: TGTGCCAGCAGCCAACAGACTAGCGGGGGTTGGGATACGCAGTATTTT. Translating gives CASSQQTSGGWDTQYF.

The chain links TRBV5-1 to TRBJ2-3, with D maybe TRBD2 (5 bases). In germline, CDR1 is SGHRS, CDR2 YFSETQ. The CDR3 totals 15 residues. Between the trimmed V and J ends, which lost 0 bases and 0 bases, there was a span of 8 bases. CDR3 amino acids: CASSLASGSTDTQYF. The CDR3 nucleotides read TGCGCCAGCAGCTTGGCCAGCGGTAGCACAGATACGCAGTATTTT. Combining the CDR3 with reference TRBV5-1 and TRBJ2-3 gives the whole variable domain KAGVTQTPRYLIKTRGQQVTLSCSPISGHRSVSWYQQTPGQGLQFLFEYFSETQRNKGNFPGRFSGRQFSNSRSEMNVSTLELGDSALYLCASSLASGSTDTQYFGPGTRLTVL.